This TCR beta chain was retrieved from a study of shared clonotypes between healthy human individuals. Study-level results: Represented diversity (both genetic and exposure-history) was limited by the small number of donors.

Concerning this clone: Its target is not known.

The CDR3 totals 14 residues. Trimming took off 6 bases at V and 5 bases at J, with 16 bases between the two ends. Germline CDR1 reads MDHEN; CDR2 reads SYDVKM. Measured with immunoSEQ multiplex PCR; TCRdb has only the in-frame clones, and not every one. The data hold 2,500,000 or so clones, with 80% to 95% observed a single time. The sequencing input was naive CD4+ T cells from PBMCs. The subset denotes: CD45RA+ positively selected. V and J are TRBV28 and TRBJ1-1, with D maybe TRBD1 (5 bases). This clonotype originated in a man in his late teens or twenties in good health. Some clones in this sample may be carry-over from other donors' samples. The CDR3 loop reads CASRELGGKTEAFF. Here the CDR3 DNA reads TGTGCCAGCAGAGAGCTCGGGGGTAAGACTGAAGCTTTCTTT.